This T cell receptor (beta chain) was recovered during a study of blood T cell repertoires in COVID-19 (TCRdb year 2020). In the study overall: Samples covering the acute and convalescent phases of COVID-19 were provided by collaborators in the United States, Italy and Spain. The prospective study material was composed of cDNA or gDNA derived from T cells, B-cell-depleted T cells, or PBMCs. The dataset comprised deeply sampled blood TCRbeta repertoires from subjects exposed to, actively infected with, or recovered from COVID-19. The repertoires were made available in a free public database intended to serve as a resource for research on the immune response to SARS-CoV-2. The sample metadata nearly always contained a de-identified subject ID, COVID-19 status, age in years and sex. HLA class I and class II types, where available, came from metadata supplied by the sample provider rather than from assay-based typing. Samples were obtained from the ongoing ImmuneRACE study (first 160 participants) and from over a thousand subjects provided by 6 global collaborators. What the authors observed across the whole study: The amount of clinical and demographic metadata varied by source and participant and was provided uncurated.

This clone was detected only once. Its antigen target is currently unknown. No base-level quality is on record; no much larger clone is a single base apart. The immunoSEQ Assay, a bias-controlled multiplex PCR, was used to amplify TCRbeta CDR3 regions from genomic DNA. The original pipeline was this. Nucleated cell counts per sample were estimated from amplification of reference gene primers within the assay. Sequence reads were collapsed and filtered to measure the absolute abundance of every unique TCRbeta CDR3 rearrangement. For each sample, productive Simpson clonality was calculated as the square root of Simpson's diversity index over productive rearrangements. Held by TCRdb, this immuneACCESS table contains in-frame sequences only and omits some clones. Under half of the omission traces to an unresolved V gene where checked; the cause of the rest is unknown. V and J calls and clone size are those listed in that table; D and trimming were worked out from the DNA. In this sample the table shows over 200,000 clones, roughly 88% of which occur a single time. Together, the top ten hold about 4% of the sample.

Enrolling through a virtual design, the prospective study's participants ranged in age from roughly 18 to 95 years and lived across more than 20 United States geographic areas. To assign participants to cohorts, the prospective study relied on clinical history that participants themselves reported in a screening survey and a study questionnaire. A participant counted as exposed if, within 2 weeks of entering the study, that participant had been in contact with someone who had a PCR-confirmed or clinician-diagnosed COVID-19 case. In the prospective study, whole blood, serum and a nasopharyngeal or oropharyngeal swab were collected from each participant by mobile phlebotomists. Over an approximately 2-month period, participants in the prospective study had the option of providing additional blood draws and questionnaires. Blood samples from the prospective study were shipped frozen or at room temperature prior to DNA extraction.

V gives up 7 bases and J gives up 6 bases, and the segment between their germline ends measures 9 bases. The CDR3 runs 11 residues from the cysteine to the phenylalanine. Only CDR3 DNA is held: 33 bases, read in frame from base 1. From the germline V gene, CDR1 is MNHNS and CDR2 is SASEGT. Sequenced input: PBMCs or T cells enriched from blood (not recorded which). The source is a woman in her 30s who had been exposed to COVID-19. This chain joins TRBV6-1 to TRBJ1-1, with the D segment identity uncertain. Here the CDR3 is given as CASKEGAEAFF. In nucleotide form, the sequence is TGTGCCAGCAAAGAAGGAGCTGAAGCTTTCTTT.